This section outlines one T cell receptor beta chain sequence together with its context. Its antigen is still unknown. No much larger clonotype is one base removed from it; base qualities were not supplied. The data derive from a study of T-cell memory formation after mild COVID-19 (dated by TCRdb to the early 2020s). About the investigation overall: TCR sequence clusters from the two donors were largely donor specific. In a couple of donors, T-cell clones that expanded and contracted after mild COVID-19 were tracked by sequencing TCRalpha and TCRbeta repertoires over time. Two young, previously healthy adult volunteers made up the cohort, one male and one female.

For CDR1 and CDR2, the germline V gene lists KGHSH and LQKENI. Here V drops 6 bases and J drops 3 bases, and the junction holds 7 bases not matched to any gene. Including the terminal cysteine and phenylalanine, the CDR3 comprises 14 residues. Left in the record is the CDR3 DNA by itself, 42 bases read in frame from the first base. TCRdb names Illumina NovaSeq 6000 as the instrument used. TCRalpha and TCRbeta cDNA libraries were built by 5'RACE with constant-segment primers, adding sample barcodes and unique molecular identifiers. RNA was extracted from every sample with Trizol reagent. Amplification of the libraries took two PCR steps, and the second step added a second sample barcode plus Illumina TruSeq adapters. The libraries were sequenced on an Illumina NovaSeq using 2 x 150 bp paired-end reads. In the source study's methods: Demultiplexing of reads and collapsing into UMI-guided consensus sequences were performed with migec v1.2.7. With mixcr v2.1.11, UMI consensuses were aligned to TRA and TRB V and J templates and assembled into clonotypes. Expanded or contracted clonotypes were those called significant by both edgeR and NoisET, with noise models trained on biological replicates. For edgeR calls, the thresholds were a false discovery rate-adjusted p below 0.01 and a log2 fold-change of 1. As an exploratory analysis of dynamics, PCA with hierarchical clustering was applied to max-normalized trajectories of the 1000 most abundant clonotypes. The CD4 or CD8 phenotype of responding clones was assigned using the separately sequenced CD4+ and CD8+ repertoires. In-frame beta chains were kept once TCRdb had trimmed the public reads at Q25 with fastp and called clones with MiXCR. For every CDR3 protein sequence, its rows merge into one entry that carries the most common genes and DNA. The V and J calls were not made by the authors but by TCRdb's processing. The sample table shows about 110,000 distinct CDR3 sequences, and 18% are seen once. Clones ranked in the top ten supply roughly 5.5% of the sample.

The paper's findings and limits, for the study overall: Balanced CD4/CD8 phenotypes were observed for clones contracting from day 15 to 85, whereas a bias towards CD4+ was observed for a second wave of clones expanding from day 15 to 37. Some responding clones were detected in pre-infection memory, suggesting pre-existing cross-reactive memory T cells joined the SARS-CoV-2 response. The study included only two mild cases, and larger cohorts that include severe cases with pre-infection samples were judged to be necessary. Contracting CD4+ clones appeared mostly in the CM and EM memory subsets, whereas CD8+ clones were enriched in EMRA. SARS-CoV-2 specificity was not confirmed for the second-wave clones peaking on day 37.

Ficoll-Paque density gradient centrifugation was the method used to isolate PBMCs. The sequence is built from TRBV18 and TRBJ1-1, and 7 bases in between align with TRBD1. The TCR sequence derives from a man aged 18 to 29 who had mild COVID-19 (a few samples of this study predate the infection). The sample titles of this study are shuffled in the database, so cell type and time point are left out; the donor was told from shared clones. The sequenced material came from PBMCs or a T cell subset sorted from them (not recorded which). The CDR3 sequence is CASSSQGDDTEAFF. The sequenced DNA is TGTGCCAGCTCCTCTCAGGGGGATGACACTGAAGCTTTCTTT.